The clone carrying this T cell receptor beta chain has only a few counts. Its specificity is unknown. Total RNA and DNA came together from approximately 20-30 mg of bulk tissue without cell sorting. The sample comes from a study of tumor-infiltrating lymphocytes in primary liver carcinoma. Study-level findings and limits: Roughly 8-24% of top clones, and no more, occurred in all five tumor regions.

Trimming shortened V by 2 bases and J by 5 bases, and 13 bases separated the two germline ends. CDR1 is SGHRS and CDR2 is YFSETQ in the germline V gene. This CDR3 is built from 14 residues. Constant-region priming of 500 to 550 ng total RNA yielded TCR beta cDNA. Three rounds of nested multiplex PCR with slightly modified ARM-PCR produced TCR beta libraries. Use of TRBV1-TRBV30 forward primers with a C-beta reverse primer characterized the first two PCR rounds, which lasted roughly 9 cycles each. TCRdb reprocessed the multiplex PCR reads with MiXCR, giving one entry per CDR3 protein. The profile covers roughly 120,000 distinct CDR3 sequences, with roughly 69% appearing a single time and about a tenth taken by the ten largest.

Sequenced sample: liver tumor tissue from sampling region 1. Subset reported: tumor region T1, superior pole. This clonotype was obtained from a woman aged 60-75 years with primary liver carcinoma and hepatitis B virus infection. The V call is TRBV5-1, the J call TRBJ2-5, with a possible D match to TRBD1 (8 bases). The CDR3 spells CASSLQGGQETQYF. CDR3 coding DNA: TGCGCCAGCAGCTTACAGGGGGGGCAGGAGACCCAGTACTTC. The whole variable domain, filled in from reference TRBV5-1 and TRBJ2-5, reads KAGVTQTPRYLIKTRGQQVTLSCSPISGHRSVSWYQQTPGQGLQFLFEYFSETQRNKGNFPGRFSGRQFSNSRSEMNVSTLELGDSALYLCASSLQGGQETQYFGPGTRLLVL.